This T cell receptor beta chain was sequenced during a study of blood T cell repertoires in COVID-19. The overall study: Samples representing acute and convalescent COVID-19 were sourced from the United States, Italy and Spain. From T cells, B-cell-depleted T cells, or PBMCs came the material, which was cDNA or gDNA.

V lost 6 bases, J lost 7 bases, and 9 bases lay in between. The CDR3 contains 12 residues. CDR1 is KGHSH, CDR2 LQKENI, per germline. Authors' analysis steps: From reference gene primer amplification, estimates of nucleated cell counts were derived. The method was immunoSEQ multiplex PCR; TCRdb's version includes in-frame clones alone and lacks a portion of them. The D gene and trimming were derived from the DNA, and the V and J assignments and clone size from that table. Of about 150,000 clones listed, roughly 79% are singletons. This receptor was identified in a human donor with acute or convalescent COVID-19. The donor label of this sample is uncertain. This chain joins TRBV18 and TRBJ2-2; no firm D call. The source material was peripheral blood. In DNA, the CDR3 is TGTGCCAGCTCTGCAGATCGCGGGGAGCTGTTTTTT. Translation: CASSADRGELFF.